The source of this T cell receptor (beta chain) is a study of T cell responses to AZD1222 COVID-19 vaccine (dated by TCRdb to the early 2020s). Study-level background: TCR sequencing covered roughly 230 trial participants: 207 given two doses of AZD1222 and around 26 given two doses of MenACWY control vaccine. Trial participants were enrolled by age into 18-55, 56-69 and 70-plus year subgroups, with around 150, 28 and 57 TCR-sequenced participants respectively. Study-wide conclusions, independent of this receptor: Conclusions about previously exposed vaccinees are limited because only six or seven AZD1222 recipients were SARS-CoV-2 seropositive at baseline. A significant rise in spike-specific TCR breadth and depth was observed after two AZD1222 doses relative to day 0 and relative to MenACWY recipients. Because no day 14 peak-response samples were available, repertoires were characterized only after the peak T cell response. Most participants were white British and females outnumbered males, and the authors suggested that clonal diversity may have been underestimated. Nearly half of unique spike-specific TCRs reportedly recognized epitopes outside regions mutated in the B.1.351 and B.1.1.7 variants. Vaccine-associated CD4 TCRs spanned the whole spike protein, with dominant responses in regions 160-218 and 743-854. In the small 56-69-year group, the increase in depth fell short of significance, most likely because of low power.

Per the publication, the time point label means: about 28 days (+/-7) after the second vaccine dose. AZD1222 recipients whose second dose came at about 4 weeks and those whose second dose came at about 12 weeks were combined into one group, since spike-specific TCR depth and breadth did not differ between the two schedules. Vaccinee samples came from UK trials COV001 and COV002, including a single-blind randomized controlled phase 2/3 trial of AZD1222 (ChAdOx1 nCoV-19) in healthy adults. For TCRbeta chain sequencing, PBMC samples were collected from trial participants at day 0 and at day 28 after the second dose. V drops 4 bases and J drops 8 bases, leaving 24 bases in between. CDR1 SGHRS and CDR2 YFSETQ were looked up in the germline V gene. The CDR3 has 16 amino acids, counting the end cysteine and phenylalanine. Only the CDR3 DNA stays, 48 bases, in frame from base 1. The CDR3 regions of human TCRbeta chains were analyzed by immunosequencing. The paper's processing steps were these. Repertoire TCRs were checked for matches against a reference library of SARS-CoV-2-specific TCRs that had been generated using the MIRA antigen-specificity platform. Breadth meant the fraction of unique TCRs that were SARS-CoV-2-associated, whereas depth meant the fraction of total T cells that were SARS-CoV-2-associated. Using the MIRA data, each spike-specific TCR was mapped to the spike region that the TCR reacts to and placed in a CD4 or CD8 class. Log10-transformed breadth and depth values were compared by one-way ANOVA with Sidak's multiple comparisons tests. The source is immuneACCESS, and TCRdb retained only in-frame sequences with V and J called. Part of the clones is not carried over; for the studies checked, unresolved V genes explain less than half of this, and the remainder is unexplained. V and J calls and clone size are copied from that table; D and trimming were computed from the DNA. Present in this sample are around 130,000 clones, 89% of which were seen just once. The ten largest clones take up approximately 9.4% of the sample.

A note on this clone: The target of this receptor is not known. Base qualities are not provided; no much larger clone lies one nucleotide away.

This specimen consisted of peripheral blood, obtained 28 days after the second AZD1222 dose. The receptor's source is an adult who received the AZD1222 COVID-19 vaccine. The sequence joins TRBV5-1 to TRBJ1-2; TRBD1 is a weak D gene call, 5 bases matching. The nucleotide sequence reads TGCGCCAGCAGCCAGGGATTACGGGACGTATCTGAGGGCTACACCTTC. Translated, this is CASSQGLRDVSEGYTF. The variable domain in full, with residues beyond the CDR3 obtained from the reference TRBV5-1 and TRBJ1-2 genes, is KAGVTQTPRYLIKTRGQQVTLSCSPISGHRSVSWYQQTPGQGLQFLFEYFSETQRNKGNFPGRFSGRQFSNSRSEMNVSTLELGDSALYLCASSQGLRDVSEGYTFGSGTRLTVV.